These 20 T cell receptor beta chains were all obtained from the same sample, sequenced in a study of blood T cell repertoires in COVID-19. Sequenced by immunoSEQ multiplex PCR; TCRdb stores in-frame clones only, minus some. The sample consists of 180,000 or so clones, just over 85% of them appearing once. Material: peripheral blood. All receptors derive from a man aged 60-69 years with acute or convalescent COVID-19.

This chain connects TRBV7-8 to TRBJ1-5, with a possible D match to TRBD1 (6 bases). This CDR3 region has 14 residues. Trimming left V 1 base short and J 5 bases short, with 9 bases between. The V gene's germline CDR1 is SGHVS and CDR2 FQNEAQ. CDR3 sequence: CASSLEQGYQPQHF. DNA for the CDR3: TGTGCCAGCAGCTTAGAACAGGGTTATCAGCCCCAGCATTTT.

The rearrangement joins TRBV19 to TRBJ2-1; 9 nucleotides agree with TRBD1. The CDR3 covers 15 residues. V shed 3 bases and J 8 bases; nucleotides not matched to a gene: 8. Looked up from germline, CDR1 is LNHDA and CDR2 is SQIVND (reference sequence). The CDR3 DNA is TGTGCCAGTAGTATCCGGGGGACAGGGAACCATGAGCAGTTCTTC. This translates into CASSIRGTGNHEQFF.

In its sample, this clone was seen once. The chain combines TRBV4-2 with TRBJ1-6; TRBD1 might be the D (5 bases). CDR1 and CDR2 (germline): LGHNA, YNFKEQ. This CDR3 is built from 16 residues. V was trimmed by 3 bases and J by 3 bases, leaving 12 bases between them. The CDR3: CASSQILQGYNSPLHF. As DNA, the CDR3 is TGTGCCAGCAGCCAGATCCTCCAGGGCTATAATTCACCCCTCCACTTT.

The rearrangement uses TRBV5-1 and TRBJ1-3; D is uncertain. This CDR3 is 13 amino acids long. Germline CDR1 reads SGHRS; CDR2 reads YFSETQ. The ends were cut back, 7 bases at V and 3 bases at J, with 11 bases in the middle. CDR3 sequence (DNA): TGCGCCAGCCAAGCGGGGATTGGAAACACCATATATTTT. This translates into CASQAGIGNTIYF. The full variable domain, its missing parts supplied by reference TRBV5-1 and TRBJ1-3, is KAGVTQTPRYLIKTRGQQVTLSCSPISGHRSVSWYQQTPGQGLQFLFEYFSETQRNKGNFPGRFSGRQFSNSRSEMNVSTLELGDSALYLCASQAGIGNTIYFGEGSWLTVV.

This clone was detected a few times. The chain combines TRBV10-1 with TRBJ2-7, with 10 bases aligning to TRBD2. The CDR3 loop spans 13 amino acids. The V and J ends lost 4 bases and 12 bases, in that order; junction bases with no gene match: 9. The germline V gene has CDR1 WNHNN and CDR2 SYGVQD (reference sequence). CDR3 protein: CASSGALAGELYF. In DNA, the CDR3 is TGCGCCAGCAGTGGGGCTCTAGCGGGAGAGTTGTACTTC.

The chain combines TRBV7-8 with TRBJ2-7, with 7 bases identical to TRBD2. CDR1 is SGHVS and CDR2 is FQNEAQ in the germline V gene. With 2 bases clipped from V and 3 bases from J, the junction kept 4 bases outside the gene matches. The CDR3 contains 14 residues. CDR3 sequence (DNA): TGTGCCAGCAGCTTAATAGGGAGGGGCTACGAGCAGTACTTC. This translates into CASSLIGRGYEQYF.

The chain recombines TRBV28 with TRBJ2-7; 14 bases map to TRBD2. The CDR3 is made up of 18 amino acids. Germline CDR1 is MDHEN and CDR2 is SYDVKM. V lost 6 bases and J lost 4; bases outside the gene matches: 14. CDR3 DNA: TGTGCCAGCAGCTCCGGGACTAGCGGGAGAAGGTGGGCGTACGAGCAGTACTTC. It is translated as CASSSGTSGRRWAYEQYF. The complete variable domain, with remaining parts taken from reference TRBV28 and TRBJ2-7, reads DVKVTQSSRYLVKRTGEKVFLECVQDMDHENMFWYRQDPGLGLRLIYFSYDVKMKEKGDIPEGYSVSREKKERFSLILESASTNQTSMYLCASSSGTSGRRWAYEQYFGPGTRLTVT.

The DNA of the CDR3 is TGTGCCAGCAGCTTAAATAGCGGAGCTAGCACAGATACGCAGTATTTT. Amino acid sequence: CASSLNSGASTDTQYF. The genes are TRBV7-3 and TRBJ2-3, with D tentatively TRBD2 (6 bases). The CDR3 extends over 16 amino acids. Trimming stripped 1 base from V and 0 bases from J, with 11 bases between. Germline V gene sequence: CDR1 SGHTA, CDR2 FQGTGA.

V gene TRBV6-5 combines with J gene TRBJ2-2, with TRBD1 identical over 9 bases. The germline V gene encodes CDR1 MNHEY and CDR2 SVGAGI. The CDR3 has 15 amino acids. The junction had 4 bases not matched to a gene; V was cut back by 2 bases and J by 6 bases. The CDR3 is CASSYETGGSGELFF. CDR3 in DNA: TGTGCCAGCAGTTACGAGACAGGGGGGTCCGGGGAGCTGTTTTTT.

The rearrangement joins TRBV19 to TRBJ2-1; 9 nucleotides line up with TRBD2. This CDR3 has 15 residues. V shed 7 bases and J 3 bases; nucleotides not matched to a gene: 7. Per germline, CDR1 LNHDA and CDR2 SQIVND (reference sequence). CDR3 amino acids: CASTAGLANYNEQFF. The CDR3 nucleotides read TGTGCCAGTACCGCGGGACTAGCTAACTACAATGAGCAGTTCTTC.

The V call is TRBV19, the J call TRBJ1-2; 7 bases fit TRBD1. The V segment lost 9 bases and the J segment 13 bases; nucleotides outside the gene matches: 29. The germline gives CDR1 LNHDA, CDR2 SQIVND (reference sequence). This CDR3 has 17 residues. The CDR3 protein is CASTSGTDLWLFQQLTF. The DNA of the CDR3 is TGTGCCAGCACCTCTGGGACAGACCTATGGCTTTTTCAGCAGCTCACCTTC.

The chain has TRBV10-3 and TRBJ1-5; 9 bases line up with TRBD1. This CDR3 spans 14 amino acids. Germline V lookup: CDR1 ENHRY, CDR2 SYGVKD. V lost 2 bases to trimming and J lost 10 bases; unmatched junction nucleotides: 6. The CDR3 DNA follows: TGTGCCATCAGTGAGGGGACAGGGCCCCGTCCCCAGCATTTT. Amino acid sequence: CAISEGTGPRPQHF.

This chain uses TRBV21-1 with TRBJ2-7; the table's D call, TRBD1, has no DNA check behind it. TRBV21-1 is a listed pseudogene. This CDR3 region has 17 residues. As DNA, the CDR3 is TGTGCCAGCAGCAAAGAGCCCCGGGACAGGGTGTCCTACGAGCAGTACTTC. It encodes CASSKEPRDRVSYEQYF.

This clone was counted a few times. The V and J genes are TRBV19 and TRBJ2-1; 7 nucleotides line up with TRBD2. Unmatched junction bases numbered 15, after V lost 10 bases and J lost 12 bases. The CDR3 loop spans 13 amino acids. Germline V CDR1 and CDR2: LNHDA, SQIVND (reference sequence). CDR3 in DNA: TGTGCCACCACAGCGTCCCAGCGGGGATTGCAGTTCTTC. Amino acids: CATTASQRGLQFF.

The chain couples TRBV30 to TRBJ1-1; 9 positions match TRBD1. Unmatched junction bases numbered 16, after V lost 4 bases and J lost 1 base. The germline V gene encodes CDR1 GTSNPN and CDR2 SVGIG (reference sequence). This CDR3 has 18 residues. The CDR3 loop is CAWIKMTGGTASNTEAFF. CDR3 nucleotide sequence: TGTGCCTGGATCAAAATGACAGGGGGAACGGCTTCGAACACTGAAGCTTTCTTT. Looking up the rest from reference TRBV30 and TRBJ1-1 gives the full variable domain: SQTIHQWPATLVQPVGSPLSLECTVEGTSNPNLYWYRQAAGRGLQLLFYSVGIGQISSEVPQNLSASRPQDRQFILSSKKLLLSDSGFYLCAWIKMTGGTASNTEAFFGQGTRLTVV.

The V gene is TRBV27, the J gene TRBJ2-1; D is ambiguous. Per the germline V gene, CDR1 is MNHEY and CDR2 is SMNVEV (reference sequence). V was shortened by 3 bases and J by 0 bases, with 9 bases between the two germline ends. CDR3 length: 15 residues. This CDR3 is CASSFGVSSYNEQFF. The DNA for the CDR3 is TGTGCCAGCAGTTTTGGAGTCAGCTCCTACAATGAGCAGTTCTTC.

The CDR3 nucleotides are TGCGCCAGCATACCAGCGGGAGTAAACTACAATGAGCAGTTCTTC. Its protein is CASIPAGVNYNEQFF. The chain combines TRBV10-2 with TRBJ2-1; 8 nucleotides agree with TRBD2. CDR1 is WSHSY, CDR2 SAAADI, per germline. The V gene end was trimmed by 7 bases and the J gene end by 3 bases; junction bases not matched to a gene: 8. This CDR3 is built from 15 residues.

The rearrangement joins TRBV3-1 (or the pseudogene TRBV3-2) to TRBJ2-3; 8 bases agree with TRBD2. The CDR3 contains 15 residues. Per the germline V gene, CDR1 is LGHDT and CDR2 is YNNKEL (reference sequence). V lost 2 bases and J lost 4; bases outside the gene matches: 5. The CDR3 sequence is CASSQRGGVSDTQYF. CDR3 DNA: TGTGCCAGCAGCCAACGGGGGGGAGTCTCAGATACGCAGTATTTT.

The CDR3 is CASSPSPSQETQYF. The CDR3 DNA is TGTGCCAGCTCACCCTCTCCCAGCCAAGAGACCCAGTACTTC. The chain is built from TRBV18 and TRBJ2-5; D gene ambiguous. The CDR3 extends over 14 amino acids. V lost 3 bases and J lost 1, with 9 bases in between. Germline values: CDR1 KGHSH, CDR2 LQKENI.

CDR3 amino acids: CASTGWGYEQYF. The CDR3 nucleotides are TGTGCCAGCACGGGGTGGGGCTACGAGCAGTACTTC. The rearrangement links TRBV6-1 to TRBJ2-7; D perhaps matches TRBD2 (5 bases). The CDR3 is 12 amino acids. The germline gives CDR1 MNHNS, CDR2 SASEGT. Between the trimmed V and J ends, which lost 7 bases and 3 bases, there was a span of 10 bases.